The subject of this entry is one TCR beta chain. Its antigen is still unknown. This record comes from a study of T-cell memory formation after mild COVID-19. Study-wide background: TCR clusters showed largely donor specificity.

Overall study findings and caveats: Clones contracting day 15 to 85 were balanced CD4/CD8; later expanders leaned CD4+.

Germline V gives CDR1 SGHNT, CDR2 YYREEE (reference sequence). The CDR3 runs to 14 residues. Deletions cut 0 bases from V and 3 bases from J, with 7 bases between. Employing constant-segment primers, 5'RACE generated TCR alpha and TCR beta cDNA libraries bearing sample barcodes and UMIs. Using its own MiXCR run on the 5' RACE reads, TCRdb lists one record per CDR3 protein. The repertoire has 470,000 or so distinct CDR3 sequences, roughly 18% of them found once; the top ten carry 20% to 25%. V and J are TRBV5-4 and TRBJ2-1; D is ambiguous. This receptor was taken from a man aged 18 to 29 who had mild COVID-19 (a few samples of this study predate the infection). Cell type and time point are not known. The sample consisted of PBMCs or a T cell subset sorted from them (not recorded which). The CDR3 DNA sequence: TGTGCCAGCAGCTTGGTGGGTATCTACAATGAGCAGTTCTTC. Its translation: CASSLVGIYNEQFF.